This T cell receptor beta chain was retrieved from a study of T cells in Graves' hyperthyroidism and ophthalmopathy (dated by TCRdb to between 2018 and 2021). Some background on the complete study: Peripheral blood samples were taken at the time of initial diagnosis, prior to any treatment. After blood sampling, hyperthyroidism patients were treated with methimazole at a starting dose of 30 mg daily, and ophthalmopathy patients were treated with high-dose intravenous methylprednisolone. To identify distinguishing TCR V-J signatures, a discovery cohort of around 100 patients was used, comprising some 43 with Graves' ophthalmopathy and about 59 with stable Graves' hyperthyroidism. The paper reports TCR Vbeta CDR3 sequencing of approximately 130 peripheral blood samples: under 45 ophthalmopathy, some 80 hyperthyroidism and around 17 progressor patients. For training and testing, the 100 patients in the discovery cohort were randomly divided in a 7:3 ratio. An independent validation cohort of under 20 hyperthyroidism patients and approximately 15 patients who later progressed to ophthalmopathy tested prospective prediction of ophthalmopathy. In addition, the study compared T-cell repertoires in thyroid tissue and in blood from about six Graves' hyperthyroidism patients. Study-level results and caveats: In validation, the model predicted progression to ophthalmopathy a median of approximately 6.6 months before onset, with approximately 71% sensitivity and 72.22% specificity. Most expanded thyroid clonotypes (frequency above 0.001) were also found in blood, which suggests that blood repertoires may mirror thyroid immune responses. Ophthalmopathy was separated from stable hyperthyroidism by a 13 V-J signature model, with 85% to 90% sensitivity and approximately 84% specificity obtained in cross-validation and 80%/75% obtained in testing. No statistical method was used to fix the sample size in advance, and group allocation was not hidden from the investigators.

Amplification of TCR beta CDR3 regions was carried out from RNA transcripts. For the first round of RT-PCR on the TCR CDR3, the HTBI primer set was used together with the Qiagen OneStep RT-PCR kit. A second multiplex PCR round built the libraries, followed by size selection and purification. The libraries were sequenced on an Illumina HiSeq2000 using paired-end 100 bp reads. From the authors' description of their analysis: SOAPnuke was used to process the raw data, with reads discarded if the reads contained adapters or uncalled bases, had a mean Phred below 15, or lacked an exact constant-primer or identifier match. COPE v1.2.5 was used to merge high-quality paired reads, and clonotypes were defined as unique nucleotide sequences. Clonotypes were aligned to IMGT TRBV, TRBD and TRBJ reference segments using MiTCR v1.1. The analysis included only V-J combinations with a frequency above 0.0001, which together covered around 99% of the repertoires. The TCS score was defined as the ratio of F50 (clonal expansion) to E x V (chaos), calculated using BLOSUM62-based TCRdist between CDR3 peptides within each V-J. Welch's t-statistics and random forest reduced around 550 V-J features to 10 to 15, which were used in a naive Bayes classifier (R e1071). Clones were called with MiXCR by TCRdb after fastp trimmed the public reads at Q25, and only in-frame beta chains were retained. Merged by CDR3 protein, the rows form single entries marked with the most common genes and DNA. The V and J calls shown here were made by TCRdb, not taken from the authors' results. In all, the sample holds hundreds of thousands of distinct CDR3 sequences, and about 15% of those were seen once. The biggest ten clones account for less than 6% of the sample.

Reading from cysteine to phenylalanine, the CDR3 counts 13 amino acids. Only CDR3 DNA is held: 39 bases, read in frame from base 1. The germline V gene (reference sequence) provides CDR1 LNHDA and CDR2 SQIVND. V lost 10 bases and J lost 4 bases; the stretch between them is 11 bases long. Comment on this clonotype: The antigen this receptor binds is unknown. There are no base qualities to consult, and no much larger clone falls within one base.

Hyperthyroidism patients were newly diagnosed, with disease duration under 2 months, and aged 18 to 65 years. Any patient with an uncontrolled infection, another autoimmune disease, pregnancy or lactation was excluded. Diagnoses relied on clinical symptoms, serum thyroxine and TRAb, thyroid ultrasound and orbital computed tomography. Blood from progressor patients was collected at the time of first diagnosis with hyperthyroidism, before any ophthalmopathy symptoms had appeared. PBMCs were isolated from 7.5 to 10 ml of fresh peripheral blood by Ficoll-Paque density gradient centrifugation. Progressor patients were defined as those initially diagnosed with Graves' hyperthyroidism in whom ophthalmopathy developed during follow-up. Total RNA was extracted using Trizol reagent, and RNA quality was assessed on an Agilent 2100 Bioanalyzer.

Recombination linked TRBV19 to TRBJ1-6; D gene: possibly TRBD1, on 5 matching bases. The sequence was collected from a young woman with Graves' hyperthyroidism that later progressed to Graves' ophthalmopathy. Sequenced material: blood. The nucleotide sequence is TGTGCCACCCGGGACGATTATAATTCACCCCTCCACTTT. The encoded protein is CATRDDYNSPLHF. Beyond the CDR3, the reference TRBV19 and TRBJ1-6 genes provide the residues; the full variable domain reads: DGGITQSPKYLFRKEGQNVTLSCEQNLNHDAMYWYRQDPGQGLRLIYYSQIVNDFQKGDIAEGYSVSREKKESFPLTVTSAQKNPTAFYLCATRDDYNSPLHFGNGTRLTVT.